These 7 T cell receptor beta chains were sequenced from one sample in a study of metastatic and nonmetastatic thyroid tumors. MiXCR reprocessed the PCR reads for TCRdb. This table holds some 19,000 clones, more than 25% found once. All patients reached thyroid surgery having received no treatment beforehand. The sample taken for sequencing was tumor tissue. Receptors originate from a female donor with papillary thyroid cancer or a benign thyroid nodule (not recorded which). Some clones in this sample may be carry-over from other donors' samples.

This clone was seen more than once but under ten times. The V and J genes are TRBV6-5 and TRBJ2-1; D possibly corresponds to TRBD1 (6 bases). This CDR3 has 14 amino acids. Germline CDR1 is MNHEY and CDR2 is SVGAGI. With 2 bases removed from V and 4 bases from J, the gap between germline ends came to 9 bases. The CDR3 reads CASSYQDRYNEQFF. CDR3 DNA: TGTGCCAGCAGTTACCAGGACAGATACAATGAGCAGTTCTTC.

This clone was seen a few times. A much larger clone sits a single nucleotide away, making a read error possible. Other DNA sequences in the same sample also yield this CDR3. V is TRBV12-3 or TRBV12-4 and J is TRBJ1-4; D is unclear. V was cut by 5 bases and J by 7 bases, with 14 bases left in between. The CDR3 contains 14 residues. CDR3 sequence: CASSPGRGSEKLFF. CDR3 nucleotide sequence: TGTGCCAGCAGTCCAGGACGGGGAAGTGAAAAACTGTTTTTT.

This clone appeared a few times. The CDR3, as DNA: TGTGCCAGTCTCGGCGGTGGCAATCAGCCCCAGCATTTT. Protein product: CASLGGGNQPQHF. The J gene is TRBJ1-5, the V gene TRBV19; D gene unclear. CDR3 size: 13 residues. V was trimmed by 8 bases and J by 2 bases, leaving 10 bases between them. Germline V CDR1 and CDR2: LNHDA, SQIVND (reference sequence).

V gene TRBV24-1 combines with J gene TRBJ1-2; a possible D gene is TRBD1 (5 bases). Per the germline V gene, CDR1 is KGHDR and CDR2 is SFDVKD. This CDR3 has 13 residues. Trimming cost V 10 bases and J 0 bases, with 11 bases left between them. The CDR3: CATSDRANYGYTF. Here the CDR3 DNA reads TGTGCCACTTCCGACAGAGCTAACTATGGCTACACCTTC.

This clone was seen ten or more times. The chain couples TRBV18 to TRBJ1-1, with D perhaps matching TRBD1 (5 bases). The CDR3 contains 14 residues. CDR1 is KGHSH and CDR2 is LQKENI in the germline V gene. V lost 2 bases to trimming and J lost 2 bases, with 9 bases between them. CDR3 sequence: CASSPTGLNTEAFF. CDR3 DNA sequence: TGTGCCAGCTCACCAACAGGATTAAACACTGAAGCTTTCTTT.

As to this clone: Being one base from a much bigger clone, this may be a read error. This same CDR3 is encoded by further DNA sequences in the sample. The chain uses TRBV11-3 and TRBJ2-1; 7 bases align to TRBD1. Germline CDR1 is SGHNT and CDR2 is YENEEA. The CDR3 contains 14 residues. The CDR3 sequence: CASSLDFTGAGQFF. The CDR3 DNA follows: TGTGCCAGCAGCCTAGACTTTACAGGGGCCGGGCAGTTCTTC.

This clone was picked up many times. The V gene is TRBV4-1, the J gene TRBJ2-4; a weak D match, TRBD2 (6 bases). CDR1 is MGHRA and CDR2 is YSYEKL in the germline V gene. The CDR3 length is 16 residues. V was shortened by 7 bases and J by 6 bases, with 22 bases between the two germline ends. CDR3 nucleotides: TGCGCCAGCACTCCAAACCCGGAGGGTCGGAGAAACATTCAGTACTTC. This encodes CASTPNPEGRRNIQYF.